Included here is one T cell receptor (beta chain) sequence, with context. CDR3 length: 11 amino acids. V was cut by 8 bases and J by 3 bases, with 7 bases left in between. Germline CDR1 reads MNHEY; CDR2 reads SVGAGI. The treatment here: some 20 received Ad26.COV2.S at low or high dose, single or two shots; 5 received placebo; per-sample allocation not given. The study sampled participants on day 63 after the first vaccine or placebo injection. The entry originates in a study of Ad26.COV2.S vaccination and SARS-CoV-2 variants. Study context: Administration of Ad26.COV2.S was intramuscular, either once or twice 56 days apart.

Method: immunoSEQ multiplex PCR; TCRdb's copy keeps in-frame clones and lacks some. The table shows some 390,000 clones, with about 85% occurring only once. The sample was peripheral blood, taken in a trial of Ad26.COV2.S vaccine versus placebo. V and J are TRBV6-5 and TRBJ1-1; TRBD1 might be the D (5 bases). This TCR came from a person between 18 and 65 years old who received the Ad26.COV2.S COVID-19 vaccine or a placebo. Here the CDR3 DNA reads TGTGCCAGCGGGGGGGACACTGAAGCTTTCTTT. Translating it yields CASGGDTEAFF.